This T cell receptor beta chain was identified during a study of blood T cell repertoires in COVID-19. The wider study: Material from acute and convalescent COVID-19 was sourced from the United States, Italy and Spain. T cells, B-cell-depleted T cells, or PBMCs supplied cDNA or gDNA.

In the original analysis: Estimates of nucleated cell counts were drawn from the amplification of reference gene primers. Assay used: immunoSEQ multiplex PCR; TCRdb lists only in-frame clones, some missing. That table furnishes V, J and clone size, whereas the DNA furnished D and trimming. The table includes around 75,000 clones, roughly 89% detected once. Sequenced sample: peripheral blood. The origin of this receptor is a man aged 45-65 years with acute or convalescent COVID-19.

The CDR3 bases are TGTGCCAGCAGCCCAAACCAAGAGACCCAGTACTTC. Its protein is CASSPNQETQYF. The V call is TRBV9, the J call TRBJ2-5; no firm D call. The germline V and J ends were trimmed by 4 bases and 0 bases, with 4 bases remaining between them. The germline V gene has CDR1 SGDLS and CDR2 YYNGEE. The CDR3 sequence is 12 residues long.